This is a list of T cell receptor beta chains from one sample in a study of Ad26.COV2.S vaccination and SARS-CoV-2 variants. Here immunoSEQ multiplex PCR was the method, and the copy in TCRdb shows in-frame clones only, minus some. The sample includes about 350,000 clones, around 89% of them seen just once. The starting material was peripheral blood, obtained in a trial of Ad26.COV2.S vaccine versus placebo. These receptors all come from a person aged 18 to 59 who received the Ad26.COV2.S COVID-19 vaccine or a placebo. The CDR3 runs from the conserved cysteine through the conserved F or W. The order of the fields is clone size, J gene, V gene, D gene, CDR3 DNA, CDR3 protein. The D gene is left open where the match is weak. The size entry is marked missing in some rows and otherwise reads once, few, many or a size class.

clone size: .; J gene: TRBJ1-1; V gene: TRBV7-9; D gene: .; CDR3 DNA: TGTGCCAGCAGCTCGGCCGACAGACCGAACACTGAAGCTTTCTTT; CDR3 protein: CASSSADRPNTEAFF
clone size: .; J gene: TRBJ1-2; V gene: TRBV2; D gene: TRBD1; CDR3 DNA: TGTGCCAGCAGAGTACAGGGGCTACCACGGGATGGCTACACCTTC; CDR3 protein: CASRVQGLPRDGYTF
clone size: once; J gene: TRBJ1-5; V gene: TRBV5-1; D gene: .; CDR3 DNA: TGCGCCAGCAGCTTGGATGGTAATAGCAATCAGCCCCAGCATTTT; CDR3 protein: CASSLDGNSNQPQHF
clone size: .; J gene: TRBJ1-6; V gene: TRBV13; D gene: TRBD1; CDR3 DNA: TGTGCCAGCAGCTCAGTTGGGACAGGGTCACATAATTCACCCCTCCACTTT; CDR3 protein: CASSSVGTGSHNSPLHF
clone size: .; J gene: TRBJ1-1; V gene: TRBV9; D gene: .; CDR3 DNA: TGTGCCAGCAGCGGGGCCGGGGGTCCTAACCTGAACACTGAAGCTTTCTTT; CDR3 protein: CASSGAGGPNLNTEAFF
clone size: once; J gene: TRBJ2-5; V gene: TRBV15; D gene: .; CDR3 DNA: TGTGCCACCAGCAGAGTCAGGGGAGAGACCCAGTACTTC; CDR3 protein: CATSRVRGETQYF
clone size: .; J gene: TRBJ1-2; V gene: TRBV5-1; D gene: TRBD1; CDR3 DNA: TGCGCCAGCAGCTTAATCGCGCCCCCGGACAGGGCTAACTATGGCTACACCTTC; CDR3 protein: CASSLIAPPDRANYGYTF
clone size: .; J gene: TRBJ1-2; V gene: TRBV4-1; D gene: TRBD1; CDR3 DNA: TGCGCCAGCAGCCAACCCCCAGGGGGAAGTGGCTACACCTTC; CDR3 protein: CASSQPPGGSGYTF
clone size: .; J gene: TRBJ1-1; V gene: TRBV7-6; D gene: .; CDR3 DNA: TGTGCCAGCAGCTGGCGCCCAGCGAGCGATATTCCAGCGAACACTGAAGCTTTCTTT; CDR3 protein: CASSWRPASDIPANTEAFF
clone size: once; J gene: TRBJ2-2; V gene: TRBV19; D gene: .; CDR3 DNA: TGTGCCAGTAGTATAGGTTCAGGGGAGAACACCGGGGAGCTGTTTTTT; CDR3 protein: CASSIGSGENTGELFF
clone size: .; J gene: TRBJ1-2; V gene: TRBV7-2; D gene: .; CDR3 DNA: TGTGCCAGCAGCTTATTCAAAAGGGGGGGCGCAGGCTATGGCTACACCTTC; CDR3 protein: CASSLFKRGGAGYGYTF
clone size: once; J gene: TRBJ2-5; V gene: TRBV6-5; D gene: TRBD2; CDR3 DNA: TGTGCCAGCAGTTACTGGTCTAGCGGGGTCGGGGAGACCCAGTACTTC; CDR3 protein: CASSYWSSGVGETQYF
clone size: .; J gene: TRBJ1-1; V gene: TRBV19; D gene: .; CDR3 DNA: TGTGCCAGTATGGGGGGTTCCATGAACACTGAAGCTTTCTTT; CDR3 protein: CASMGGSMNTEAFF
clone size: .; J gene: TRBJ2-1; V gene: TRBV6-2/TRBV6-3; D gene: TRBD2; CDR3 DNA: TGTGCCAGCAGTCTAGCGGAGTACAATGAGCAGTTCTTC; CDR3 protein: CASSLAEYNEQFF
clone size: .; J gene: TRBJ1-1; V gene: TRBV4-1; D gene: .; CDR3 DNA: TGCGCCAGCAGCCAAGGCGGGAGGTCGTACACTGAAGCTTTCTTT; CDR3 protein: CASSQGGRSYTEAFF
clone size: .; J gene: TRBJ1-2; V gene: TRBV7-5; D gene: .; CDR3 DNA: TGTGCCAGAAGCTTGACAGGGAAACCTAACTATGGCTACACCTTC; CDR3 protein: CARSLTGKPNYGYTF
clone size: .; J gene: TRBJ2-1; V gene: TRBV19; D gene: TRBD2; CDR3 DNA: TGTGCCAGTCAAGTCGGACTAGCGTTCAATGAGCAGTTCTTC; CDR3 protein: CASQVGLAFNEQFF
clone size: .; J gene: TRBJ2-7; V gene: TRBV7-2; D gene: TRBD2; CDR3 DNA: TGTGCCAGCAGCTCCGGACTAGTTACCTACGAGCAGTACTTC; CDR3 protein: CASSSGLVTYEQYF
clone size: .; J gene: TRBJ2-3; V gene: TRBV9; D gene: .; CDR3 DNA: TGTGCCAGCAGCGTAGGGGGGGAGGGCACAGATACGCAGTATTTT; CDR3 protein: CASSVGGEGTDTQYF
clone size: .; J gene: TRBJ2-7; V gene: TRBV20-1; D gene: TRBD2; CDR3 DNA: TGCAGTGCTGGGAGGACTAGGGAGCAGTACTTC; CDR3 protein: CSAGRTREQYF
clone size: once; J gene: TRBJ1-3; V gene: TRBV3-1/TRBV3-2; D gene: TRBD1; CDR3 DNA: TGTGCCAGCAGCCCCCGGACAGGGGACGGAAACACCATATATTTT; CDR3 protein: CASSPRTGDGNTIYF
clone size: .; J gene: TRBJ2-7; V gene: TRBV9; D gene: .; CDR3 DNA: TGTGCCAGCAGCGTATCCCTACTGGGGGAGCAGTACTTC; CDR3 protein: CASSVSLLGEQYF
clone size: .; J gene: TRBJ1-5; V gene: TRBV9; D gene: .; CDR3 DNA: TGTGCCAGCAGCGTTGGGGGGCTGGTAAATCAGCCCCAGCATTTT; CDR3 protein: CASSVGGLVNQPQHF
clone size: .; J gene: TRBJ2-5; V gene: TRBV15; D gene: .; CDR3 DNA: TGTGCCACCAGCAGAGTTGGAGAGACCCAGTACTTC; CDR3 protein: CATSRVGETQYF
clone size: .; J gene: TRBJ2-7; V gene: TRBV6-1; D gene: .; CDR3 DNA: TGTGCCAGCAGTGAAATGAACAGAGAGTACTTC; CDR3 protein: CASSEMNREYF
clone size: few; J gene: TRBJ2-1; V gene: TRBV29-1; D gene: TRBD1; CDR3 DNA: TGCAGCGTTGGAGCAACAGGGGGAGGCTCCTACAATGAGCAGTTCTTC; CDR3 protein: CSVGATGGGSYNEQFF
clone size: .; J gene: TRBJ1-1; V gene: TRBV5-1; D gene: .; CDR3 DNA: TGCGCCAGCAGCTTGGGTATCCAGATGAACACTGAAGCTTTCTTT; CDR3 protein: CASSLGIQMNTEAFF
clone size: .; J gene: TRBJ1-6; V gene: TRBV3-1/TRBV3-2; D gene: TRBD1; CDR3 DNA: TGTGCCAGCAGCCCCCGGGACAGGTCGTATTCACCCCTCCACTTT; CDR3 protein: CASSPRDRSYSPLHF
clone size: .; J gene: TRBJ2-5; V gene: TRBV7-2; D gene: .; CDR3 DNA: TGTGCCAGCAGCTTAGCCCTTGCCTCGCGGGGCCAAGAGACCCAGTACTTC; CDR3 protein: CASSLALASRGQETQYF
clone size: .; J gene: TRBJ1-6; V gene: TRBV6-6; D gene: TRBD1; CDR3 DNA: TGTGCCAGCAGTTACGGACAGGGGTATAATTCACCCCTCCACTTT; CDR3 protein: CASSYGQGYNSPLHF
clone size: once; J gene: TRBJ1-4; V gene: TRBV11-2; D gene: .; CDR3 DNA: TGTGCCAGCAGCTTGTGGGGGCCCAATGAAAAACTGTTTTTT; CDR3 protein: CASSLWGPNEKLFF
clone size: .; J gene: TRBJ2-1; V gene: TRBV7-6; D gene: TRBD2; CDR3 DNA: TGTGCCAGCAGCGGAAACCCCGGGACTAGCCTCAATGAGCAGTTCTTC; CDR3 protein: CASSGNPGTSLNEQFF
clone size: .; J gene: TRBJ2-2; V gene: TRBV6-2/TRBV6-3; D gene: .; CDR3 DNA: TGTGCCAGCAGTTACTCTGGGACCACCACCGGGGAGCTGTTTTTT; CDR3 protein: CASSYSGTTTGELFF
clone size: .; J gene: TRBJ2-3; V gene: TRBV12-3/TRBV12-4; D gene: .; CDR3 DNA: TGTGCCAGCAGTTATTCCACAGATACGCAGTATTTT; CDR3 protein: CASSYSTDTQYF
clone size: .; J gene: TRBJ1-2; V gene: TRBV12-3/TRBV12-4; D gene: TRBD1; CDR3 DNA: TGTGCCAGCAGTGACAGGGAAAACTATGGCTACACCTTC; CDR3 protein: CASSDRENYGYTF
clone size: .; J gene: TRBJ2-7; V gene: TRBV28; D gene: .; CDR3 DNA: TGTGCCAGCACCCCTCCAGGTGGCTTACGGCCCTACGAGCAGTACTTC; CDR3 protein: CASTPPGGLRPYEQYF
clone size: .; J gene: TRBJ1-6; V gene: TRBV28; D gene: .; CDR3 DNA: TGTGCCAGCATAACTGGGTCGAGCTCCTATAATTCACCCCTCCACTTT; CDR3 protein: CASITGSSSYNSPLHF
clone size: .; J gene: TRBJ2-7; V gene: TRBV28; D gene: .; CDR3 DNA: TGTGCCAGCAGTTTCCGGACCTTCTCTCCCTTTCTATTGGGCTACGAGCAGTACTTC; CDR3 protein: CASSFRTFSPFLLGYEQYF
clone size: .; J gene: TRBJ2-2; V gene: TRBV4-2; D gene: .; CDR3 DNA: TGTGCCAGCAGCCAAGCCGGCGGGGAGAACACCGGGGAGCTGTTTTTT; CDR3 protein: CASSQAGGENTGELFF
clone size: .; J gene: TRBJ2-7; V gene: TRBV6-5; D gene: .; CDR3 DNA: TGTGCCAGCCGAGGGGACAACTACGAGCAGTACTTC; CDR3 protein: CASRGDNYEQYF
clone size: .; J gene: TRBJ1-5; V gene: TRBV28; D gene: .; CDR3 DNA: TGTGCCAGCAGCCGATCAGACATTAGCAATCAGCCCCAGCATTTT; CDR3 protein: CASSRSDISNQPQHF
clone size: .; J gene: TRBJ1-1; V gene: TRBV5-1; D gene: .; CDR3 DNA: TGCGCCAGCATGTCTCAGGGTTACACTGAAGCTTTCTTT; CDR3 protein: CASMSQGYTEAFF
clone size: .; J gene: TRBJ1-3; V gene: TRBV6-5; D gene: .; CDR3 DNA: TGTGCCAGCAGGAAGGCGGGCAATACTGGAAACACCATATATTTT; CDR3 protein: CASRKAGNTGNTIYF
clone size: .; J gene: TRBJ1-2; V gene: TRBV20-1; D gene: TRBD1; CDR3 DNA: TGCAGTGCTAGTGTCCGGGACAGGGGGGACTACACCTTC; CDR3 protein: CSASVRDRGDYTF
clone size: .; J gene: TRBJ1-1; V gene: TRBV27; D gene: .; CDR3 DNA: TGTGCCAGCAGCCGCGAATATAGGGATACTGAAGCTTTCTTT; CDR3 protein: CASSREYRDTEAFF
clone size: .; J gene: TRBJ2-5; V gene: TRBV6-2/TRBV6-3; D gene: .; CDR3 DNA: TGTGCCAGCAGTCAGCTCAGGGATCAGACCCAGTACTTC; CDR3 protein: CASSQLRDQTQYF
clone size: .; J gene: TRBJ1-1; V gene: TRBV12-3/TRBV12-4; D gene: .; CDR3 DNA: TGTGCCAGCAGTTTTACAGGGACGACTGAAGCTTTCTTT; CDR3 protein: CASSFTGTTEAFF
clone size: .; J gene: TRBJ1-1; V gene: TRBV5-4; D gene: .; CDR3 DNA: TGTGCCAGCAGCGCTGATGGCGGTATGAACACTGAAGCTTTCTTT; CDR3 protein: CASSADGGMNTEAFF
clone size: .; J gene: TRBJ2-7; V gene: TRBV14; D gene: TRBD2; CDR3 DNA: TGTGCCAGCAGCCAAGGTCGGGGGGTGGCCTACGAGCAGTACTTC; CDR3 protein: CASSQGRGVAYEQYF
clone size: .; J gene: TRBJ1-2; V gene: TRBV5-1; D gene: .; CDR3 DNA: TGCGCCAGCAGCTTGTGGCAGGGAAATCCGTATGGCTACACCTTC; CDR3 protein: CASSLWQGNPYGYTF
clone size: .; J gene: TRBJ1-4; V gene: TRBV29-1; D gene: TRBD1; CDR3 DNA: TGCAGCGTCCTCCAGGGGGTGGATGAAAAACTGTTTTTT; CDR3 protein: CSVLQGVDEKLFF
clone size: .; J gene: TRBJ1-1; V gene: TRBV28; D gene: .; CDR3 DNA: TGTGCCAGCAGTTTAGAAGTCAACACTGAAGCTTTCTTT; CDR3 protein: CASSLEVNTEAFF
clone size: .; J gene: TRBJ2-1; V gene: TRBV28; D gene: .; CDR3 DNA: TGTGCCAGCAGTTTCGGGAGAGGCTACAATGAGCAGTTCTTC; CDR3 protein: CASSFGRGYNEQFF
clone size: .; J gene: TRBJ1-4; V gene: TRBV7-9; D gene: TRBD1; CDR3 DNA: TGTGCCAGCAGCGCCCGACAGGGGACGCGGGAAAAACTGTTTTTT; CDR3 protein: CASSARQGTREKLFF
clone size: .; J gene: TRBJ2-6; V gene: TRBV28; D gene: TRBD1; CDR3 DNA: TGTGCCAGCACCCAAGGGACCGACAGGGGCTCTGGGGCCAACGTCCTGACTTTC; CDR3 protein: CASTQGTDRGSGANVLTF